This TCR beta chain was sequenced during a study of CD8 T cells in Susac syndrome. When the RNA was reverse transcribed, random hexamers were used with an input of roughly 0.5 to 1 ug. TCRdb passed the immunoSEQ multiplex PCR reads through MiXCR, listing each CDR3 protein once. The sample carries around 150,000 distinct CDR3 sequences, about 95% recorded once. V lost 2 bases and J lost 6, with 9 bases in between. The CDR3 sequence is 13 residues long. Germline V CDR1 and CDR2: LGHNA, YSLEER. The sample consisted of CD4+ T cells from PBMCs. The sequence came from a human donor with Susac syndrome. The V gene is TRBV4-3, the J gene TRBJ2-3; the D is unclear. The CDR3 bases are TGCGCCAGCAGCCAAAATTTTAGGGATACGCAGTATTTT. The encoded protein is CASSQNFRDTQYF.